This T cell receptor beta chain stems from a study of immune evolution from preneoplasia to lung adenocarcinoma. The study's findings and limits: Normal lung had highest clonality; later lesions appeared denser, more diverse. Highest clonality occurred in KRAS-mutant, not EGFR-mutant or double wild-type, nodules. From normal lung to invasive adenocarcinoma, top clone frequencies appeared to decrease.

Nucleic acids came from premalignant or tumor cells enriched by macro-dissection. This clone was recorded a few times. The antigen remains unidentified. Germline values: CDR1 MDHEN, CDR2 SYDVKM. The CDR3 has 22 residues. V trimming: 3 bases; J trimming: 0 bases; junction bases outside the gene matches: 20. Some clones are missing from TCRdb's copy, which holds only in-frame ones; the method was immunoSEQ multiplex PCR. This sample has about 26,000 clones, with approximately 74% found just once. The sequenced sample was FFPE invasive lung adenocarcinoma tissue. V usage is TRBV28 and J usage is TRBJ1-5, with 10 bases matching TRBD1. The receptor's source is a person between 60 and 70 years old with invasive lung adenocarcinoma. Some clones in this sample may be carry-over from other donors' samples. In DNA form, the CDR3 reads TGTGCCAGCAGTTTGCCTCGGGGGACAGGGGTCATGGGGGTAGATAGCAATCAGCCCCAGCATTTT. As protein: CASSLPRGTGVMGVDSNQPQHF.